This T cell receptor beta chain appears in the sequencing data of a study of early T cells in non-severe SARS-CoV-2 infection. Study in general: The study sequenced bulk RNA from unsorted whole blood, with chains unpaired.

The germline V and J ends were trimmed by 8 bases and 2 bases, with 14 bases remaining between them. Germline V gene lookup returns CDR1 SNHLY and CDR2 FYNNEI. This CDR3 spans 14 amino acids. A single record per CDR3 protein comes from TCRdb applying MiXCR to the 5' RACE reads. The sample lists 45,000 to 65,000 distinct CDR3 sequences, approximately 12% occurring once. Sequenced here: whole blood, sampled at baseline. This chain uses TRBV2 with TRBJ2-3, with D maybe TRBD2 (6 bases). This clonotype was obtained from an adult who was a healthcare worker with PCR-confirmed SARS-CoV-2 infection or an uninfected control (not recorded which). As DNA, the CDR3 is TGTGCCAGCTACTCGGGAGAGACCACAGATACGCAGTATTTT. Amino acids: CASYSGETTDTQYF. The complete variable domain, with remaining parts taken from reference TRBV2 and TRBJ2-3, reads EPEVTQTPSHQVTQMGQEVILRCVPISNHLYFYWYRQILGQKVEFLVSFYNNEISEKSEIFDDQFSVERPDGSNFTLKIRSTKLEDSAMYFCASYSGETTDTQYFGPGTRLTVL.